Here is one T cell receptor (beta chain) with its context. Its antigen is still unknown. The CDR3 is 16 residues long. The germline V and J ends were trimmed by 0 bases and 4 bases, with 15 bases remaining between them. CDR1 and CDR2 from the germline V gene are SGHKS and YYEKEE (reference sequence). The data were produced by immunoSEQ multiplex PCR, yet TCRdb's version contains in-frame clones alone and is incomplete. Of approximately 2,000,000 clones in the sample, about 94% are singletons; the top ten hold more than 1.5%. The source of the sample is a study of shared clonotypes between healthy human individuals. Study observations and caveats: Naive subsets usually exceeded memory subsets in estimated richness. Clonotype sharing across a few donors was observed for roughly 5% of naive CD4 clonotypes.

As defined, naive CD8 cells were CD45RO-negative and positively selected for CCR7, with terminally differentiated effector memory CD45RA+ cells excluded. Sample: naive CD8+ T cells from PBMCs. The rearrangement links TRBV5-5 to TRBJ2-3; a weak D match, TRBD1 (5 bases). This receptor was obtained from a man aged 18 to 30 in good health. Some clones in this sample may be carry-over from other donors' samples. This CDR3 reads CASSLEDWGVADTQYF. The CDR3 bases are TGTGCCAGCAGCTTGGAGGATTGGGGCGTCGCAGATACGCAGTATTTT. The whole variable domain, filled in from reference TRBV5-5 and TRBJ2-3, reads DAGVTQSPTHLIKTRGQQVTLRCSPISGHKSVSWYQQVLGQGPQFIFQYYEKEERGRGNFPDRFSARQFPNYSSELNVNALLLGDSALYLCASSLEDWGVADTQYFGPGTRLTVL.